This TCR beta chain emerged from a study of cytomegalovirus exposure and HLA in healthy donors. General study findings and limits: In a later analysis, at a false discovery rate of 0.05, 16,951 TCR beta sequences matched HLA alleles. Further analysis, carried out later, found HLA-associated TCR beta chains more clonally expanded than equally common other chains.

The CDR3 contains 15 residues. The germline V and J ends were trimmed by 3 bases and 2 bases, with 16 bases remaining between them. Germline values: CDR1 SQVTM, CDR2 ANQGSEA. The PCR made use of 60 Vbeta and 13 Jbeta primers. Only in-frame clones appear in the TCRdb table, and some are missing; sequencing was by immunoSEQ multiplex PCR. Of some 170,000 clones in the sample, about three quarters are singletons; the top ten hold 6.3%. This clone was seen a handful of times. What it binds is unknown. The sequenced material came from PBMCs. This chain links TRBV29-1 with TRBJ2-5, with D tentatively TRBD1 (6 bases). This receptor was taken from a middle-aged man in good health and CMV-seropositive. CDR3 sequence: CSVDGTTGVQETQYF. The CDR3 region has the DNA TGCAGCGTTGATGGGACGACAGGCGTTCAAGAGACCCAGTACTTC.